These 16 T cell receptor beta chains were sequenced from one sample in a study of cytomegalovirus exposure and HLA in healthy donors. Clones were read by immunoSEQ multiplex PCR, and TCRdb kept only the in-frame ones, dropping some. Counted here are about 280,000 clones, around nine tenths occurring once; the ten biggest clones make up approximately 0.95%. The sequencing sample was made of PBMCs. The receptors originated from a woman under 30 in good health and CMV-seronegative.

The CDR3 DNA follows: TGCGCCAGCAGTGTGGGAGCAAACAATGAGCAGTTCTTC. This encodes CASSVGANNEQFF. The chain is built from TRBV10-2 and TRBJ2-1; perhaps TRBD2 as D (5 bases). The CDR3 consists of 13 residues. Looked up from germline, CDR1 is WSHSY and CDR2 is SAAADI. Trimming shortened V by 4 bases and J by 5 bases, and 9 bases separated the two germline ends.

The chain uses TRBV6-5 and TRBJ1-2, with 7 positions matching TRBD1. CDR3 length equals 15 residues. CDR1 is MNHEY, CDR2 SVGAGI, per germline. Losses at the gene ends were 6 bases for V and 7 bases for J; bases not matched to a gene: 14. As DNA, the CDR3 is TGTGCCAGCAGCCCATCGACAGGGAAAGTCCTTGGCTACACCTTC. As protein: CASSPSTGKVLGYTF.

V is TRBV9 and J is TRBJ2-5; D is possibly TRBD2 (6 bases). V lost 2 bases, J lost 2 bases, and 16 bases lay in between. Germline V gives CDR1 SGDLS, CDR2 YYNGEE. The CDR3 is 16 amino acids. The CDR3 DNA sequence: TGTGCCAGCAGCGTCTCCGGAATGGGGGGACAAGAGACCCAGTACTTC. This gives the protein CASSVSGMGGQETQYF.

V gene TRBV2 combines with J gene TRBJ2-1; TRBD2 might be the D (6 bases). Germline CDR1 is SNHLY and CDR2 is FYNNEI. V was clipped by 3 bases and J by 5 bases, with 20 bases between them. CDR3 length: 17 amino acids. The CDR3 sequence is CASSEGTSSVGDNEQFF. CDR3 in DNA: TGTGCCAGCAGTGAGGGGACCTCTAGCGTGGGGGACAATGAGCAGTTCTTC. The complete variable domain, with remaining parts taken from reference TRBV2 and TRBJ2-1, reads EPEVTQTPSHQVTQMGQEVILRCVPISNHLYFYWYRQILGQKVEFLVSFYNNEISEKSEIFDDQFSVERPDGSNFTLKIRSTKLEDSAMYFCASSEGTSSVGDNEQFFGPGTRLTVL.

This clone was recorded only once. This chain connects TRBV27 to TRBJ2-7, with TRBD2 identical over 8 bases. Per the germline V gene, CDR1 is MNHEY and CDR2 is SMNVEV (reference sequence). The CDR3 has 14 amino acids. V dropped 6 bases and J dropped 2; count of bases not matched to a gene: 6. CDR3 loop: CASRRSGSPYEQYF. CDR3 in DNA: TGTGCCAGCAGAAGAAGCGGGAGTCCCTACGAGCAGTACTTC.

Here the CDR3 reads CSVDSGFNYGYTF. For the CDR3, the DNA is TGCAGCGTTGATTCCGGGTTTAACTATGGCTACACCTTC. This rearrangement joins TRBV29-1 to TRBJ1-2, with unresolved D. Germline values: CDR1 SQVTM, CDR2 ANQGSEA. The length of the CDR3 is 13 residues. The V end was cut by 3 bases, the J end by 1 base, with 9 bases between.

The chain joins TRBV5-6 to TRBJ2-2; TRBD2 agrees at 14 bases. Germline V gene data show CDR1 as SGHDT and CDR2 as YYEEEE. The CDR3 spans 17 residues. With V trimmed by 2 bases and J by 7 bases, 7 bases remained unmatched. CDR3 DNA sequence: TGTGCCAGCAGCTTTGGGACTAGCGGGAGTCGGGGCGGGGAGCTGTTTTTT. As protein: CASSFGTSGSRGGELFF.

The chain has TRBV11-2 and TRBJ1-2; 8 bases fit TRBD1. Germline values: CDR1 SGHAT, CDR2 FQNNGV. There are 15 residues in the CDR3. Trimming cost V 6 bases and J 2 bases; bases outside gene matches: 8. Written as DNA, the CDR3 is TGTGCCAGCAGACCAAGACAGGGGCCCAACTATGGCTACACCTTC. Its protein product is CASRPRQGPNYGYTF.

This chain links TRBV4-1 with TRBJ2-1, with TRBD2 matching 8 bases. The CDR3 sequence is 15 residues long. Looked up from germline, CDR1 is MGHRA and CDR2 is YSYEKL. Trimming at V came to 2 bases and at J to 6 bases, leaving 6 bases not matched to a gene. For the CDR3, the DNA is TGCGCCAGCAGCCAACTGGGGCTAGCGGGCAATGAGCAGTTCTTC. Amino acids: CASSQLGLAGNEQFF.

The V call is TRBV7-6, the J call TRBJ1-1; D remains unclear. Germline V gene sequence: CDR1 SGHVS, CDR2 FNYEAQ. Between the trimmed V and J ends, which lost 0 bases and 14 bases, there was a span of 16 bases. The CDR3 runs 13 residues. The CDR3 nucleotides are TGTGCCAGCAGCTTAGCGGTGACTGAACCGTCCTTCTTT. As protein: CASSLAVTEPSFF.

The rearrangement links TRBV5-1 to TRBJ1-3; 11 nucleotides match TRBD1. V lost 3 bases and J lost 0; bases outside the gene matches: 5. The CDR3 covers 17 residues. Germline assignment: CDR1 SGHRS and CDR2 YFSETQ. Written as DNA, the CDR3 is TGCGCCAGCAGCTGGGGACAGGGGGGGGTCTCTGGAAACACCATATATTTT. Translation: CASSWGQGGVSGNTIYF. Full variable domain (rest looked up from reference TRBV5-1 and TRBJ1-3): KAGVTQTPRYLIKTRGQQVTLSCSPISGHRSVSWYQQTPGQGLQFLFEYFSETQRNKGNFPGRFSGRQFSNSRSEMNVSTLELGDSALYLCASSWGQGGVSGNTIYFGEGSWLTVV.

The chain combines TRBV27 with TRBJ2-3; TRBD2 aligns across 14 bases. CDR1 MNHEY and CDR2 SMNVEV come from the germline V gene (reference sequence). This CDR3 region has 18 residues. V gave up 6 bases and J gave up 3 bases; unmatched junction bases: 11. CDR3 bases: TGTGCCAGCAGGTCCGGGACTAGCGGGAGATTATATACAGATACGCAGTATTTT. Translated, it gives CASRSGTSGRLYTDTQYF.

Only one count was recorded for this clone. The chain employs TRBV7-8 and TRBJ2-7; a weak D match, TRBD2 (6 bases). V was clipped by 2 bases and J by 0 bases, with 14 bases between them. The CDR3 has 16 residues. Germline V gene sequence: CDR1 SGHVS, CDR2 FQNEAQ. The CDR3, as DNA: TGTGCCAGCAGCTTACCTGAGCGGGCCAACTCCTACGAGCAGTACTTC. It specifies CASSLPERANSYEQYF.

On this clone itself: The identical CDR3 is also encoded by other nucleotide sequences in the sample. The CDR3 reads CASSLGQGPYEQYF. In nucleotides, the CDR3 is TGTGCCAGCAGCTTGGGACAGGGGCCCTACGAGCAGTACTTC. The rearrangement uses TRBV11-2 and TRBJ2-7; TRBD1 aligns across 10 bases. Germline trimming cut 3 bases from V and 2 bases from J; bases unmatched to any gene: 1. The germline CDR1 and CDR2 sequences are SGHAT and FQNNGV. The CDR3 runs to 14 residues.

The chain couples TRBV9 to TRBJ1-1; TRBD1 matches 7 bases. Germline V gives CDR1 SGDLS, CDR2 YYNGEE. The CDR3 sequence is 14 residues long. V dropped 5 bases and J dropped 1; count of bases not matched to a gene: 5. The CDR3 DNA is TGTGCCAGCAGTGCGGGGACAGAGAACACTGAAGCTTTCTTT. Its protein product is CASSAGTENTEAFF.

The gene calls are TRBV5-1 and TRBJ1-4, with a possible D match to TRBD1 (5 bases). Per germline, CDR1 SGHRS and CDR2 YFSETQ. The CDR3 runs 15 residues. V was cut by 3 bases and J by 8 bases, with 17 bases left in between. The CDR3 DNA is TGCGCCAGCAGCTCTTCAGGGTTCGCGGGAGAAAAACTGTTTTTT. Its translation: CASSSSGFAGEKLFF.